A single sample gave rise to the 27 T cell receptor beta chains below, sequenced in a study of blood T cells in healthy people across ages. Alongside a J-beta primer mix, a sample-barcoded 5' primer served in a second PCR lasting about 7 to 12 cycles. TCRdb fed the 5' RACE reads into MiXCR, producing one record per CDR3 protein. The sample carries some 1,500,000 distinct CDR3 sequences, approximately 42% recorded once. The sequenced sample was blood. The receptors originated from a woman younger than 35 in good health.

The chain combines TRBV6-2 or TRBV6-3 with TRBJ1-1; tentative D call: TRBD1 (5 bases). This CDR3 has 14 amino acids. Trimming removed 7 bases at V and 1 base at J, with 13 bases between. The germline V gene encodes CDR1 MNHEY and CDR2 SVGEGT. The CDR3 here is CASIPRVGNTEAFF. CDR3 DNA: TGTGCCAGCATTCCCAGGGTTGGGAACACTGAAGCTTTCTTT.

This clonotype was observed many times. Mismatch with germline at one junction end may stem from a read error. The chain has TRBV7-2 and TRBJ2-1; no reliable D call. CDR1 is SGHTA, CDR2 FQGNSA, per germline. The CDR3 spans 12 residues. The DNA for the CDR3 is TGCGCCAGCAGCTTGGCCCTCTCTGAGCAGTTCTTC. It specifies CASSLALSEQFF.

The V gene is TRBV7-2, the J gene TRBJ1-5; a weak D match, TRBD1 (6 bases). Deletions cut 5 bases from V and 5 bases from J, with 16 bases between. The CDR3 is made up of 15 amino acids. CDR1 is SGHTA, CDR2 FQGNSA, per germline. CDR3 nucleotide sequence: TGTGCCAGCAGCCAGAGAGGGGGGGGGGATCAGCCCCAGCATTTT. Translating it yields CASSQRGGGDQPQHF.

This sequence joins TRBV6-5 and TRBJ1-2; TRBD1 is a possible D gene (6 bases). V lost 2 bases, J lost 6 bases, and 10 bases lay in between. This CDR3 comprises 13 residues. The germline gives CDR1 MNHEY, CDR2 SVGAGI. In nucleotides, the CDR3 is TGTGCCAGCAGTTACGGACAGATGGATGGCTACACCTTC. Translating it yields CASSYGQMDGYTF.

The CDR3 is CSAPLRGPSSNEQYF. CDR3 nucleotide sequence: TGCAGTGCTCCGTTAAGGGGTCCGAGCTCGAATGAGCAGTACTTC. The chain employs TRBV20-1 and TRBJ2-7; the D gene is possibly TRBD1 (5 bases). The V and J ends lost 5 bases and 7 bases respectively, with 24 bases between them. CDR1 and CDR2 from the germline V gene are DFQATT and SNEGSKA (reference sequence). The CDR3 has 15 residues.

The genes are TRBV4-1 and TRBJ1-1; D ambiguous. With 3 bases removed from V and 5 bases from J, the gap between germline ends came to 19 bases. The germline V gene has CDR1 MGHRA and CDR2 YSYEKL. This CDR3 is built from 16 residues. The CDR3 sequence is CASSQRRGSARTEAFF. In nucleotides, the CDR3 is TGCGCCAGCAGCCAGAGGAGAGGGTCCGCTAGGACTGAAGCTTTCTTT.

This clonotype occurred a few times. The chain employs TRBV27 and TRBJ2-5; 8 bases agree with TRBD1. The J call may not be correct, given that the DNA end is closer to TRBJ2-7. There are 15 residues in the CDR3. In germline, CDR1 is MNHEY, CDR2 SMNVEV (reference sequence). The CDR3 bases are TGTGCCAGCAGTTTTAGGACAGGGAAAACCTACGAGCAGTACTTC. Protein: CASSFRTGKTYEQYF.

This sequence joins TRBV3-1 and TRBJ1-2; maybe TRBD1 (5 bases). Germline loops: CDR1 LGHDT, CDR2 YNNKEL (reference sequence). The CDR3 sequence is 15 residues long. V dropped 0 bases and J dropped 4 bases, with 12 bases sitting between them. CDR3: CASSQDWGTAYGYTF. CDR3 DNA sequence: TGTGCCAGCAGCCAAGATTGGGGGACGGCCTATGGCTACACCTTC.

CDR3 DNA sequence: TGTGCCAGCACCCCAGTCGGGGGTGGACTAGCGGGAGTAGAAGAGCAGTTCTTC. Translating it yields CASTPVGGGLAGVEEQFF. The chain couples TRBV21-1 to TRBJ2-1; TRBD2, the table's D call, lacks a check against the DNA. TRBV21-1 is marked as a pseudogene. This CDR3 has 18 amino acids.

This clonotype was recorded many times. The chain is built from TRBV9 and TRBJ1-2; tentatively, D is TRBD1 (5 bases). The germline CDR1 and CDR2 sequences are SGDLS and YYNGEE. The CDR3 runs 15 residues. The germline V and J ends were trimmed by 4 bases and 2 bases, with 15 bases remaining between them. In nucleotides, the CDR3 is TGTGCCAGCAGCCTTCGACAGTCATCAAACTATGGCTACACCTTC. Encoded protein: CASSLRQSSNYGYTF.

This clonotype came up a few times. The chain couples TRBV12-3 or TRBV12-4 to TRBJ2-1; a possible D gene is TRBD1 (6 bases). The V gene lost 3 bases and the J gene lost 4 bases, with 16 bases spanning the gap. CDR3 length: 16 amino acids. The CDR3 region has the DNA TGTGCCAGCAGTTTGGGCCAGGGGCTAGCTTACAATGAGCAGTTCTTC. Translating gives CASSLGQGLAYNEQFF.

This clonotype occurred many times. The V call is TRBV20-1, the J call TRBJ2-3; 9 bases align to TRBD2. The trim removed 3 bases at V and 0 bases at J, leaving 7 bases unmatched. CDR3 length: 16 residues. CDR1 DFQATT and CDR2 SNEGSKA come from the germline V gene (reference sequence). CDR3 nucleotide sequence: TGCAGTGCTAGCCGGCGGGGGGGATTTAGCACAGATACGCAGTATTTT. Protein: CSASRRGGFSTDTQYF.

This clonotype has at least ten counts. The chain combines TRBV13 with TRBJ1-2, with no clear D. Germline loops: CDR1 PRHDT, CDR2 FYEKMQ (reference sequence). Deletions cut 8 bases from V and 2 bases from J, with 15 bases between. The CDR3 contains 14 residues. DNA for the CDR3: TGTGCCAGCCCGTCCCGGGTTTCGAACTATGGCTACACCTTC. Translating gives CASPSRVSNYGYTF.

The genes are TRBV6-2 or TRBV6-3 and TRBJ1-2; D perhaps matches TRBD1 (5 bases). The germline V gene has CDR1 MNHEY and CDR2 SVGEGT. The CDR3 has 12 amino acids. The V end lost 6 bases, the J end lost 2 bases, and 7 bases lay between the germline ends. The CDR3 loop is CASRWTNYGYTF. DNA of the CDR3: TGTGCCAGCAGGTGGACAAACTATGGCTACACCTTC.

The V gene is TRBV5-1, the J gene TRBJ1-2, with 7 bases lining up with TRBD1. The germline CDR1 and CDR2 sequences are SGHRS and YFSETQ. The CDR3 is 15 residues long. The J segment lost 4 bases and the V segment lost 3 bases, leaving 9 bases of the junction unmatched. The CDR3 DNA reads TGCGCCAGCAGCTACTACGGACAGGTCCCCTATGGCTACACCTTC. The encoded protein is CASSYYGQVPYGYTF.

For the CDR3, the DNA is TGTGCCAGCAGTTACTCTACTCGTGGAAACACCATATATTTT. The encoded protein is CASSYSTRGNTIYF. The chain couples TRBV6-5 to TRBJ1-3; no definite D call. CDR1 and CDR2 (germline): MNHEY, SVGAGI. The CDR3 loop spans 14 amino acids. Trimming cost V 0 bases and J 3 bases, with 6 bases left between them.

The chain is built from TRBV20-1 and TRBJ1-1; 7 bases match TRBD1. From germline, CDR1 is DFQATT and CDR2 SNEGSKA (reference sequence). Losses at the gene ends were 6 bases for V and 1 base for J; bases not matched to a gene: 8. The CDR3 consists of 14 residues. CDR3 bases: TGCAGTGCCACCGACAGGGAGGGGAACACTGAAGCTTTCTTT. This gives the protein CSATDREGNTEAFF.

The rearrangement links TRBV29-1 to TRBJ1-2; no firm D call. Per germline, CDR1 SQVTM and CDR2 ANQGSEA. The CDR3 length is 16 residues. V was trimmed by 3 bases and J by 0 bases, leaving 17 bases between them. CDR3: CSVDLRPRNPNYGYTF. The CDR3 DNA reads as TGCAGCGTTGATCTACGGCCCCGGAATCCTAACTATGGCTACACCTTC.

The rearrangement joins TRBV28 to TRBJ2-3; 11 bases agree with TRBD2. Germline V gene sequence: CDR1 MDHEN, CDR2 SYDVKM. V gave up 2 bases and J gave up 2 bases; unmatched junction bases: 6. CDR3 size: 17 residues. Here the CDR3 DNA reads TGTGCCAGCAGTTTAGGGCTAGCGGGAGGCATCACAGATACGCAGTATTTT. Translating it yields CASSLGLAGGITDTQYF.

This clonotype turned up a few times. J is TRBJ2-7 and V is TRBV2, with a possible D match to TRBD2 (6 bases). Germline V gives CDR1 SNHLY, CDR2 FYNNEI. The length of the CDR3 is 16 residues. V was shortened by 5 bases and J by 7 bases, with 24 bases between the two germline ends. The CDR3 is CASSPAGPDSYNEQYF. The CDR3 nucleotides are TGTGCCAGCAGTCCCGCGGGACCGGATTCCTACAATGAGCAGTACTTC.

This clonotype occurred once. V gene TRBV6-6 combines with J gene TRBJ1-4, with D uncertain. The CDR3 consists of 14 residues. Per the germline V gene, CDR1 is MNHNY and CDR2 is SVGAGI (reference sequence). V shed 2 bases and J shed 8 bases, with 12 bases lying between them. The CDR3 DNA reads as TGTGCCAGCAGTTACGGGGTTTCGGTCGAAAAACTGTTTTTT. It encodes CASSYGVSVEKLFF.

This rearrangement joins TRBV21-1 to TRBJ2-1. TRBV21-1 is tagged as a pseudogene. The CDR3 runs 14 residues. The CDR3 sequence: CASSIREWYNEQFF. CDR3 DNA: TGTGCCAGCAGCATACGAGAGTGGTACAATGAGCAGTTCTTC.

This clonotype appeared once. An end of the junction differs from the germline gene, which may be a read error. The chain employs TRBV29-1 and TRBJ2-7; TRBD2 aligns across 9 bases. Germline CDR1 SQVTM, CDR2 ANQGSEA. The CDR3 covers 14 residues. The CDR3 region is CGVETGTSGYEQYF. Here the CDR3 DNA reads TGCGGCGTTGAAACTGGAACTAGCGGGTACGAGCAGTACTTC.

This sequence joins TRBV5-1 and TRBJ2-3; perhaps TRBD2 as D (5 bases). The CDR3 is 15 amino acids. Looked up from germline, CDR1 is SGHRS and CDR2 is YFSETQ. The ends were cut back, 0 bases at V and 6 bases at J, with 14 bases in the middle. Here the CDR3 reads CASSLAPDRGDTQYF. CDR3 coding DNA: TGCGCCAGCAGCTTGGCCCCGGACCGAGGGGATACGCAGTATTTT.

This clonotype was seen many times. For the CDR3, the DNA is TGTGCCAGTGGACGGTCGGGGGATTCCTACAATGAGCAGTTCTTC. This encodes CASGRSGDSYNEQFF. This chain uses TRBV6-2 or TRBV6-3 with TRBJ2-1; possibly TRBD2 for D (6 bases). The CDR3 is 15 residues long. V was trimmed by 9 bases and J by 1 base, leaving 16 bases between them. CDR1 MNHEY and CDR2 SVGEGT come from the germline V gene.

This clonotype has a handful of counts. The chain has TRBV20-1 and TRBJ2-7; 13 bases are shared with TRBD2. Germline CDR1 DFQATT, CDR2 SNEGSKA (reference sequence). The CDR3 consists of 15 residues. V lost 1 base and J lost 7; bases outside the gene matches: 7. The CDR3 nucleotides read TGCAGTGCTAGAGTCACTAGCGGGGGGGCGTATGAGCAGTACTTC. This translates into CSARVTSGGAYEQYF.

This clonotype has a single count. V gene TRBV6-2 or TRBV6-3 combines with J gene TRBJ2-1, with 8 nucleotides matching TRBD2. Germline CDR1 reads MNHEY; CDR2 reads SVGEGT. There are 14 residues in the CDR3. V was pared by 6 bases and J by 11 bases, with 12 bases of the junction left unmatched. DNA for the CDR3: TGTGCCAGCAGGACCGGGACTAGTGCGATTCAGCAGTTCTTC. Translation: CASRTGTSAIQQFF.